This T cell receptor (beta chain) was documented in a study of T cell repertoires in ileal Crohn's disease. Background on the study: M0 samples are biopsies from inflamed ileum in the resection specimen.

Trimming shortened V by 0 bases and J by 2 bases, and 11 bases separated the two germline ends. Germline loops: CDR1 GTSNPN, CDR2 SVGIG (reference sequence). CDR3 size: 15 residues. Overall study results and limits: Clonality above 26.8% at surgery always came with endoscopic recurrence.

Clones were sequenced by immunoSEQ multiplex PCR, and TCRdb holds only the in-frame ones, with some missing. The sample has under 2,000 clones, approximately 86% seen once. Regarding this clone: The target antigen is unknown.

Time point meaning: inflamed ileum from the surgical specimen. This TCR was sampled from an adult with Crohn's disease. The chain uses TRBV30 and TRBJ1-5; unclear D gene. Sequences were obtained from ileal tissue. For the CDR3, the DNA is TGTGCCTGGAGTGTAGTGGGGTTGGGCAATCAGCCCCAGCATTTT. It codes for CAWSVVGLGNQPQHF.